The next 10 T cell receptor beta chains were all read from a single sample in a study of blood T cell repertoires in COVID-19. Assay: immunoSEQ multiplex PCR; the TCRdb copy retains only in-frame clones and omits some. The table lists 150,000 to 200,000 clones, roughly 78% of them singletons, with approximately 3% in the top ten. Sequences were obtained from peripheral blood. The source of these receptors is a woman over 75 with active or convalescent COVID-19.

V usage is TRBV7-9 and J usage is TRBJ2-7; 7 nucleotides agree with TRBD1. This CDR3 is 15 amino acids long. V dropped 5 bases and J dropped 6; count of bases not matched to a gene: 13. The germline V gene has CDR1 SEHNR and CDR2 FQNEAQ (reference sequence). CDR3 in DNA: TGTGCCAGCAGCACTGAGTTCCGGGACAGCGGCGAGCAGTACTTC. It yields the protein CASSTEFRDSGEQYF.

The V gene is TRBV28, the J gene TRBJ1-2; 10 bases line up with TRBD1. From germline, CDR1 is MDHEN and CDR2 SYDVKM. The CDR3 runs 14 residues. The V segment lost 6 bases and the J segment 7 bases; nucleotides outside the gene matches: 8. CDR3 protein: CASRLDRGGLGYTF. The CDR3 DNA sequence: TGTGCCAGCAGACTGGACAGGGGGGGCCTTGGCTACACCTTC.

V is TRBV5-1 and J is TRBJ1-2; 8 nucleotides align to TRBD1. Germline V gene sequence: CDR1 SGHRS, CDR2 YFSETQ. V shed 0 bases, J shed 6 bases, and the junction held 4 bases outside the gene matches. This CDR3 has 14 amino acids. Here the CDR3 reads CASSLAQDRDGYTF. The DNA of the CDR3 is TGCGCCAGCAGCTTGGCCCAGGACAGGGATGGCTACACCTTC.

V is TRBV5-1 and J is TRBJ1-4, with 8 bases identical to TRBD1. Germline CDR1 is SGHRS and CDR2 is YFSETQ. The trim removed 0 bases at V and 8 bases at J, leaving 6 bases unmatched. The CDR3 runs 15 residues. The CDR3 spells CASSLEDRAWEKLFF. CDR3 DNA sequence: TGCGCCAGCAGCTTGGAGGACAGGGCCTGGGAAAAACTGTTTTTT. Full variable domain (remainder filled in from reference TRBV5-1 and TRBJ1-4): KAGVTQTPRYLIKTRGQQVTLSCSPISGHRSVSWYQQTPGQGLQFLFEYFSETQRNKGNFPGRFSGRQFSNSRSEMNVSTLELGDSALYLCASSLEDRAWEKLFFGSGTQLSVL.

The chain combines TRBV27 with TRBJ2-1; weak D call: TRBD2 (5 bases). V lost 3 bases and J lost 0, with 12 bases in between. CDR1 is MNHEY and CDR2 is SMNVEV in the germline V gene (reference sequence). The CDR3 loop spans 16 amino acids. The CDR3, as DNA: TGTGCCAGCAGTTTGGACTTACGAAGCTCCTACAATGAGCAGTTCTTC. Its protein is CASSLDLRSSYNEQFF.

The genes are TRBV18 and TRBJ1-6; possibly TRBD1 for D (5 bases). CDR1 KGHSH and CDR2 LQKENI come from the germline V gene. This CDR3 is built from 15 residues. V dropped 2 bases and J dropped 7 bases, with 12 bases sitting between them. CDR3 region: CASSPAQGSNSPLHF. DNA for the CDR3: TGTGCCAGCTCACCAGCCCAGGGTTCGAATTCACCCCTCCACTTT.

The chain has TRBV7-6 and TRBJ2-5; TRBD1 might be the D (6 bases). The CDR3 is made up of 13 amino acids. Deletions cut 5 bases from V and 2 bases from J, with 9 bases between. The germline V gene encodes CDR1 SGHVS and CDR2 FNYEAQ. This chain's CDR3 is CASSADRQETQYF. For the CDR3, the DNA is TGTGCCAGCAGCGCCGACAGGCAAGAGACCCAGTACTTC.

V is TRBV21-1 and J is TRBJ2-7; the listed D gene, TRBD2, was not tested against the DNA. TRBV21-1 is flagged as a pseudogene. This CDR3 spans 18 amino acids. The CDR3 spells CASNLAGAVGSGPYEQYF. The CDR3 nucleotides are TGTGCCAGCAACCTAGCGGGGGCGGTTGGTTCTGGACCCTACGAGCAGTACTTC.

The chain employs TRBV19 and TRBJ1-2, with D unresolved. The CDR3 has 12 residues. Trimming shortened V by 2 bases and J by 7 bases, and 8 bases separated the two germline ends. The V gene's germline CDR1 is LNHDA and CDR2 SQIVND (reference sequence). DNA for the CDR3: TGTGCCAGTAGTATACCCCCGGGTGGCTACACCTTC. The encoded protein is CASSIPPGGYTF.

The V and J genes are TRBV2 and TRBJ2-5; no reliable D call. Germline V gene lookup returns CDR1 SNHLY and CDR2 FYNNEI. The V gene lost 4 bases and the J gene lost 2 bases, with 8 bases spanning the gap. This CDR3 has 13 amino acids. This CDR3 is CASSGHPQETQYF. The DNA for the CDR3 is TGTGCCAGCAGTGGACATCCTCAAGAGACCCAGTACTTC.